The clone carrying this TCR beta chain was counted a single time. The data stem from a study of control samples from healthy donors and cancer patients. TCRdb's table, derived via immunoSEQ multiplex PCR, lists solely in-frame clones and lacks some. The data show some 110,000 clones, 83% seen once. Germline lookup yields CDR1 GTSNPN and CDR2 SVGIG (reference sequence). Trimming removed 3 bases from V and 6 bases from J, with 15 bases in between. There are 14 residues in the CDR3. This sequence joins TRBV30 and TRBJ1-5; D remains ambiguous. The receptor comes from a woman between 50 and 59 years old in good health. Sequencing input: blood. The CDR3 protein is CAWSSGQAGQPQHF. The CDR3 DNA is TGTGCCTGGAGCTCCGGGCAGGCGGGTCAGCCCCAGCATTTT.